The rows below give T cell receptor beta chains drawn from one sample of a study of T cell changes during pregnancy in multiple sclerosis. Clones were sequenced by immunoSEQ multiplex PCR, and TCRdb holds only the in-frame ones, with some missing. The sample records more than 80,000 clones, roughly 92% being singletons. The source material was peripheral blood, sampled after pregnancy. Every receptor here comes from a female donor with multiple sclerosis, enrolled in a pregnancy study. Both conserved end residues are part of each CDR3. A D gene is named only where the DNA matches it firmly. Some rows have no size entry. The others give once, few or many, or a class for an expanded clone.

d_gene	v_gene	j_gene	abundance	CDR3nt	CDR3aa
.	TRBV30	TRBJ1-2	.	TGTGCCTGGAGTGTGGGGGGTGGCTACACCTTC	CAWSVGGGYTF
TRBD1	TRBV28	TRBJ1-2	.	TGTGCCAGCAGCCTAAATGGACAGGCAAGTTATGGCTACACCTTC	CASSLNGQASYGYTF
.	TRBV7-9	TRBJ1-3	.	TGTGCCAGCAGCTTAGCGGTCAGTTCGCGAAACACCATATATTTT	CASSLAVSSRNTIYF
TRBD1	TRBV7-7	TRBJ2-5	.	TGTGCCAGCAGCCCGACAGGGTTTGGCCAAGAGACCCAGTACTTC	CASSPTGFGQETQYF
.	TRBV5-1	TRBJ2-5	once	TGCGCCAGCAGCGGGGACACGAGGTGGACCCAGTACTTC	CASSGDTRWTQYF
.	TRBV27	TRBJ2-1	.	TGTGCCAGCAGTTTACAGGGCGGTGAGCAGTTCTTC	CASSLQGGEQFF
.	TRBV28	TRBJ1-2	.	TGTGCCAGCCTGCATAGGGGGATTGAAGGCTACACCTTC	CASLHRGIEGYTF
.	TRBV7-6	TRBJ2-7	.	TGTGCCAGCAGCTTAGGTCTGGTTCGGGACGAGCAGTACTTC	CASSLGLVRDEQYF
TRBD2	TRBV6-1	TRBJ2-7	.	TGTGCCAGCACCCCCCGGCGTAGCGGGAGATACGAGCAGTACTTC	CASTPRRSGRYEQYF
.	TRBV5-1	TRBJ1-2	.	TGCGCCAGCAGCTTGGCAGTTAACTATGGCTACACCTTC	CASSLAVNYGYTF
.	TRBV18	TRBJ2-5	.	TGTGCCAGCTCACCCCGGACAGCGCAAGAGACCCAGTACTTC	CASSPRTAQETQYF
.	TRBV30	TRBJ1-5	.	TGTGCCTGGAGTATCGGGAGGGAGGGCCAGCCCCAGCATTTT	CAWSIGREGQPQHF
TRBD1	TRBV15	TRBJ2-7	.	TGTGCCACCAGCAGTGACATCACGCCGGGACAGGGGGCCTACGAGCAGTACTTC	CATSSDITPGQGAYEQYF
.	TRBV19	TRBJ1-2	.	TGTGCCAGTAGTCCTCGGGGGAACTATGGCTACACCTTC	CASSPRGNYGYTF
.	TRBV5-1	TRBJ1-2	.	TGCGCCAGCAGATTATCTGTCCAGGTTGAAGCTAACTATGGCTACACCTTC	CASRLSVQVEANYGYTF
TRBD1	TRBV7-2	TRBJ2-7	.	TGTGCCAGCAGTCCGACAGGGTTTTACGAGCAGTACTTC	CASSPTGFYEQYF
.	TRBV12-2	TRBJ2-3	.	TGTGCAAGTCGTCTAACTAGCGGGAGTACGGATACGCAGTATTTT	CASRLTSGSTDTQYF
TRBD2	TRBV4-1	TRBJ2-6	.	TGCGCCAGCAGCCGGGAGGGGATGGGCTCTGGGGCCAACGTCCTGACTTTC	CASSREGMGSGANVLTF
TRBD1	TRBV27	TRBJ2-1	.	TGTGCCAGCAGTACGAGGGGACAGGGGGCTTTCGAGCAGTTCTTC	CASSTRGQGAFEQFF
TRBD1	TRBV9	TRBJ1-1	.	TGTGCCAGCAGCGAAGGGACAGAGAGGGGTATGAACACTGAAGCTTTCTTT	CASSEGTERGMNTEAFF
TRBD2	TRBV28	TRBJ2-7	.	TGTGCCAGCCTCCGACTGGCGGGGGGCACCTACGAGCAGTACTTC	CASLRLAGGTYEQYF
TRBD2	TRBV6-5	TRBJ2-3	once	TGTGCCAGCAGGAAAGGGACTTTAGCGGGTGATACGCAGTATTTT	CASRKGTLAGDTQYF
TRBD2	TRBV5-1	TRBJ2-3	.	TGCGCCAGCAGCTTGGGACTAGCGGGAGGGATTGGCACAGATACGCAGTATTTT	CASSLGLAGGIGTDTQYF
.	TRBV6-6	TRBJ1-5	.	TGTGCCAGCAGTCGCCAGGCCTCGGGGCAGCCCCAGCATTTT	CASSRQASGQPQHF
.	TRBV4-2	TRBJ1-2	.	TGTGCCAGCAGCCAGGAGCGGGACCACTATGGCTACACCTTC	CASSQERDHYGYTF
TRBD1	TRBV20-1	TRBJ2-7	.	TGCAGTGGGATTACAGGGGTCGAGCAGTACTTC	CSGITGVEQYF
.	TRBV6-1	TRBJ1-1	.	TGTGCCAGCAGTGATATGCGGCCGTCGAACACTGAAGCTTTCTTT	CASSDMRPSNTEAFF
TRBD2	TRBV27	TRBJ2-7	.	TGTGCCAGCAGCCCACTAGCGGGAGTTCCCTACGAGCAGTACTTC	CASSPLAGVPYEQYF
TRBD1	TRBV6-5	TRBJ1-6	few	TGTGCCAGCAGACTCTCCACAGGGGGCAATTCACCCCTCCACTTT	CASRLSTGGNSPLHF
.	TRBV5-4	TRBJ2-2	.	TGTGCCAGCAGTGTAGTAACCGGGGAGCTGTTTTTT	CASSVVTGELFF
TRBD2	TRBV19	TRBJ2-3	.	TGTGCCAGTAGTATAGTCCTAGCGGGAGGGCGTACGCAGTATTTT	CASSIVLAGGRTQYF
TRBD1	TRBV7-2	TRBJ1-1	.	TGTGCCAGCAGCCCCAGACAGGGACCAATGACTCAAGCTTTCTTT	CASSPRQGPMTQAFF
TRBD1	TRBV11-3	TRBJ1-3	.	TGTGCCAGCAGCCCGACAGGGACTGGAAACACCATATATTTT	CASSPTGTGNTIYF
TRBD2	TRBV16	TRBJ2-7	.	TGTGCCAGCAGCGCGCCGGGACTAGGGCCCGAGCAGTACTTC	CASSAPGLGPEQYF
TRBD2	TRBV9	TRBJ2-3	.	TGTGCCAGCAGCGAGACCAGCGGGGTGAGCACAGATACGCAGTATTTT	CASSETSGVSTDTQYF
.	TRBV6-5	TRBJ2-7	.	TGTGCCAGCAGTTTACAGGGACCCTCCTACGAGCAGTACTTC	CASSLQGPSYEQYF
TRBD1	TRBV6-5	TRBJ1-2	.	TGTGCCAGCAGTTACTCGGACAGGTCGAACTATGGCTACACCTTC	CASSYSDRSNYGYTF
.	TRBV19	TRBJ1-1	few	TGTGCCAGTAGTATCGGTACCCCGAACACTGAAGCTTTCTTT	CASSIGTPNTEAFF
.	TRBV4-2	TRBJ1-2	.	TGTGCCAGCAGCCAAGATCTTGACAGCCGGAACTATGGCTACACCTTC	CASSQDLDSRNYGYTF
TRBD1	TRBV9	TRBJ1-2	once	TGTGCCAGCAGCGTAGAGGGACAGGGTAGAGCCTACACCTTC	CASSVEGQGRAYTF
TRBD2	TRBV19	TRBJ2-6	.	TGTGCCAGTAGTATAGAAGCGGGAGCAGTCCCCGGGGCCAACGTCCTGACTTTC	CASSIEAGAVPGANVLTF